This T cell receptor (beta chain) was documented in a study of cytomegalovirus exposure and HLA in healthy donors. This clone came up once. Its antigen is as yet unknown. Study results and limitations: Data from an earlier analysis indicated that most TCR beta V segments were productive either about 87% or about 30% of the time.

PCR used 60 Vbeta primers and 13 Jbeta primers. Some clones are missing from TCRdb's copy, which holds only in-frame ones; the method was immunoSEQ multiplex PCR. The profile shows 120,000 or so clones, around three quarters of them singletons. This CDR3 has 15 residues. Germline CDR1 reads SGHRS; CDR2 reads YFSETQ. V shed 3 bases and J 5 bases; nucleotides not matched to a gene: 6. This clonotype was obtained from a man younger than 45 in good health and CMV-seropositive. Sequenced sample: PBMCs. The chain joins TRBV5-1 to TRBJ1-4, with TRBD1 identical over 8 bases. CDR3 nucleotide sequence: TGCGCCAGCAGCTCGCAGGGGGCTGTGAATGAAAAACTGTTTTTT. Residues: CASSSQGAVNEKLFF. The full variable domain, rest sourced from reference TRBV5-1 and TRBJ1-4, is KAGVTQTPRYLIKTRGQQVTLSCSPISGHRSVSWYQQTPGQGLQFLFEYFSETQRNKGNFPGRFSGRQFSNSRSEMNVSTLELGDSALYLCASSSQGAVNEKLFFGSGTQLSVL.